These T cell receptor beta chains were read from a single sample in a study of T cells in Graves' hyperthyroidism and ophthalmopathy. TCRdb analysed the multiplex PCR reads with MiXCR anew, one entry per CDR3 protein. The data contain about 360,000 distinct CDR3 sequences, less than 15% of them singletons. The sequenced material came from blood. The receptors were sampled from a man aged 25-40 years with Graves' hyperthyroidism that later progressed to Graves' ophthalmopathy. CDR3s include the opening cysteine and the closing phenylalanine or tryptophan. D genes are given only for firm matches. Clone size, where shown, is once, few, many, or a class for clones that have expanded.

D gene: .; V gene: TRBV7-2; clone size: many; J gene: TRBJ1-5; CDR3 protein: CASSLGWQDIQPQHF; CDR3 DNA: TGTGCCAGCAGCTTAGGGTGGCAGGACATTCAGCCCCAGCATTTT
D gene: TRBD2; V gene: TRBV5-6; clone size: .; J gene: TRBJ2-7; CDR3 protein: CASSLAGGWSPSYEQYF; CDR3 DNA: TGTGCCAGCAGCTTGGCGGGAGGATGGAGCCCTTCCTACGAGCAGTACTTC
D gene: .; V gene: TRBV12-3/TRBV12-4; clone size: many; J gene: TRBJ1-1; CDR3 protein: CASRAGVLGTEAFF; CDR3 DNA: TGTGCCAGCAGGGCAGGGGTGCTTGGCACTGAAGCTTTCTTT
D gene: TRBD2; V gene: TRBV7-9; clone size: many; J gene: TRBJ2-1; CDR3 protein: CASSPPLAGHNEQFF; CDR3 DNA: TGTGCCAGCAGTCCCCCCCTAGCGGGGCACAATGAGCAGTTCTTC
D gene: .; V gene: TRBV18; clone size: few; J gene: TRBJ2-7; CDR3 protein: CASSPVRESSYEQYF; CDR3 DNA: TGTGCCAGCTCACCGGTCAGGGAGAGCTCCTACGAGCAGTACTTC
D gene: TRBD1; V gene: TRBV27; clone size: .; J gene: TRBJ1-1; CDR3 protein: CASSPNRGPTEAFF; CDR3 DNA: TGTGCCAGCAGTCCAAACAGGGGGCCCACTGAAGCTTTCTTT
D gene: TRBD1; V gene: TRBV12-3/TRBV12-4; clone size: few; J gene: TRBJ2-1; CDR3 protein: CASSRTGSYYNEQFF; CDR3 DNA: TGTGCCAGCAGCAGGACAGGGTCGTACTACAATGAGCAGTTCTTC
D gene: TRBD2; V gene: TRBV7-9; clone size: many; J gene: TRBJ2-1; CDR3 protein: CASSPGTSGNNEQFF; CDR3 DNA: TGTGCCAGCAGCCCGGGGACTAGCGGGAACAATGAGCAGTTCTTC
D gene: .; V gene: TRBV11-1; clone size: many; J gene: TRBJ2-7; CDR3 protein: CASSLTPGNYEQYF; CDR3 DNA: TGTGCCAGCAGCTTAACTCCGGGGAACTACGAGCAGTACTTC
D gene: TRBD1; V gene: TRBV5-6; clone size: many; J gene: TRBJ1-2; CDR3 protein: CASSLGTGAYGYTF; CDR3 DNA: TGTGCCAGCAGCTTGGGGACAGGCGCCTATGGCTACACCTTC
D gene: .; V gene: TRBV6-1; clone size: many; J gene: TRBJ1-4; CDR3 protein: CASSEGRINEKLFF; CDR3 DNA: TGTGCCAGCAGTGAAGGACGGATTAATGAAAAACTGTTTTTT
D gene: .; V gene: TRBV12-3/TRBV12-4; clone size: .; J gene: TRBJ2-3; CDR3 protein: CASSARSADTQYF; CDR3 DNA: TGTGCCAGCAGTGCTCGGAGCGCAGATACGCAGTATTTT
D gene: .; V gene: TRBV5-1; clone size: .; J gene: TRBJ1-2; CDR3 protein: CASGTEDRGARGYTF; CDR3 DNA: TGCGCCAGCGGCACCGAGGATCGGGGGGCGCGTGGCTACACCTTC
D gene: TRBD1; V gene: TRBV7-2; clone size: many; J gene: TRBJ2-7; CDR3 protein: CASSPRDRGNEQYF; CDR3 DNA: TGTGCCAGCAGCCCCCGGGACAGGGGTAACGAGCAGTACTTC
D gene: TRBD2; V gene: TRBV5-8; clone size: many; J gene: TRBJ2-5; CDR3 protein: CASSPQGGEETQYF; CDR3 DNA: TGTGCCAGCAGCCCTCAGGGAGGGGAAGAGACCCAGTACTTC
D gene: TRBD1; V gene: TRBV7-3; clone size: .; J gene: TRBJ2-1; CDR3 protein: CASSPHLRDRADEQFF; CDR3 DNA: TGTGCCAGCAGCCCGCACCTCCGGGACAGGGCCGATGAGCAGTTCTTC
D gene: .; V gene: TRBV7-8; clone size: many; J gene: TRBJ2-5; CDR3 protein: CASSPRIRAIGTQETQYF; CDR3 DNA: TGTGCCAGCAGCCCCCGTATAAGGGCTATCGGGACCCAAGAGACCCAGTACTTC
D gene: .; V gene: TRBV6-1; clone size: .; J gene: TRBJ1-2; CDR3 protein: CASSEIRDNYGYTF; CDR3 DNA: TGTGCCAGCAGTGAGATCCGGGACAACTATGGCTACACCTTC
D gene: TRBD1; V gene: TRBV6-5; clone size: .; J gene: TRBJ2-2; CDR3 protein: CASSYSRTGPTGELFF; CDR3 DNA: TGTGCCAGCAGTTACTCAAGGACAGGGCCGACCGGGGAGCTGTTTTTT
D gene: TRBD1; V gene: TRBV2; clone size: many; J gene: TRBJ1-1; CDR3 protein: CASSTTGGPLMNTEAFF; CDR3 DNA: TGTGCCAGCAGTACTACAGGGGGCCCCTTAATGAACACTGAAGCTTTCTTT
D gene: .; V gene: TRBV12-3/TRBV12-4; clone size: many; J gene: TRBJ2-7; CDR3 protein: CASSLRGFYEQYF; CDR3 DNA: TGTGCCAGCAGCTTACGGGGGTTCTACGAGCAGTACTTC
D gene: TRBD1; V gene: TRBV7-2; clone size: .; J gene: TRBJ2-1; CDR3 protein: CASSTPGTVRSEQFF; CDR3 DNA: TGTGCCAGCAGCACCCCCGGGACAGTGCGCTCCGAGCAGTTCTTC
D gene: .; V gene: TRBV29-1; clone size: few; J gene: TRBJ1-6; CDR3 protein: CSVAKGGDNSPLHF; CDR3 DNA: TGCAGCGTTGCAAAGGGTGGGGATAATTCACCCCTCCACTTT
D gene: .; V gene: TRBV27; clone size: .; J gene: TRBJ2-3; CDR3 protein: CASSGRGGETSTDTQYF; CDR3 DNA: TGTGCCAGCAGCGGAAGGGGGGGGGAAACTAGCACAGATACGCAGTATTTT
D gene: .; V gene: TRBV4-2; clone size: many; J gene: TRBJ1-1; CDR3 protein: CASSQGGFPEAFF; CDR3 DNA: TGTGCCAGCAGCCAAGGCGGATTCCCTGAAGCTTTCTTT
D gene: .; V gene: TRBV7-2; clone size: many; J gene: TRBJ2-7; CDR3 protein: CASSSRRGSQVYEQYF; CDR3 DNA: TGTGCCAGCAGCTCCAGAAGGGGTTCCCAAGTGTACGAGCAGTACTTC
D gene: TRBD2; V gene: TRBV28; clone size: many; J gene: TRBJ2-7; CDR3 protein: CASSLPGGRAYEQYF; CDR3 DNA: TGTGCCAGCAGTTTACCCGGGGGGAGGGCGTACGAGCAGTACTTC
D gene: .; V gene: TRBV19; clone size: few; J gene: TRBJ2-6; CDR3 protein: CASSGRWGPGANVLTF; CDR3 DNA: TGTGCCAGTAGTGGTCGGTGGGGTCCTGGGGCCAACGTCCTGACTTTC
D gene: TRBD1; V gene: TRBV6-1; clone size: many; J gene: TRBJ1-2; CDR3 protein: CASSDLTGDGYTF; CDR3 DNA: TGTGCCAGCAGTGACCTAACAGGGGATGGCTACACCTTC
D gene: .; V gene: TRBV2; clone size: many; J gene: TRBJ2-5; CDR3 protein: CARSGRGPAHQETQYF; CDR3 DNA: TGTGCCAGGTCAGGGCGGGGGCCGGCCCATCAAGAGACCCAGTACTTC
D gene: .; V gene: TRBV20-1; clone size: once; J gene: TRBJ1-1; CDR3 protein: CSAGTSGGTEAFF; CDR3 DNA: TGCAGTGCTGGGACTAGCGGGGGCACTGAAGCTTTCTTT
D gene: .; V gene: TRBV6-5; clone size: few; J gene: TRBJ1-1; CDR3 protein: CASSYGSGLNTEAFF; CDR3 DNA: TGTGCCAGCAGTTACGGTTCAGGACTGAACACTGAAGCTTTCTTT
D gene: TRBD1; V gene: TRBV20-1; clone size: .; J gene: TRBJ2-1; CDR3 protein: CSAREDRVAHRSNEQFF; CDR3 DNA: TGCAGTGCTAGAGAGGACAGGGTCGCCCACAGGTCAAATGAGCAGTTCTTC
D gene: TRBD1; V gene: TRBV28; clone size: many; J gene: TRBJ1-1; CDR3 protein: CASRGGTVMNTEAFF; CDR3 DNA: TGTGCCAGCAGGGGGGGGACAGTCATGAACACTGAAGCTTTCTTT
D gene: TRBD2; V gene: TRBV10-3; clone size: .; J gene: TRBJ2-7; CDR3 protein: CAISSSGPHEQYF; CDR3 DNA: TGTGCCATCAGTTCTAGCGGACCTCACGAGCAGTACTTC
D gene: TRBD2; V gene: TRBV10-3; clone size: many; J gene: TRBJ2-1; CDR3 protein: CAISDVEAGGYDEQFF; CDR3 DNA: TGTGCCATCAGTGATGTGGAAGCGGGGGGCTACGATGAGCAGTTCTTC
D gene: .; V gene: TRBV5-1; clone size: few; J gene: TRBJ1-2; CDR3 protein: CASSFGGEDYGYTF; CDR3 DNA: TGCGCCAGCAGCTTTGGCGGGGAGGATTATGGCTACACCTTC
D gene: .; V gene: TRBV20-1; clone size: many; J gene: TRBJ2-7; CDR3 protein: CSARGGGNTYEQYF; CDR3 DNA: TGCAGTGCTAGAGGGGGCGGCAACACCTACGAGCAGTACTTC
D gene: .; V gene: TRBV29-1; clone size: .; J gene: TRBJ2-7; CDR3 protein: CSVEDTGHGNYEQYF; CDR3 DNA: TGCAGCGTTGAAGATACGGGACACGGAAACTACGAGCAGTACTTC
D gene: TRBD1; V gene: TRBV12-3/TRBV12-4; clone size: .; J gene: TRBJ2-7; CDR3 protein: CASNREQGAHEQYF; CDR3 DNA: TGTGCCAGCAATCGTGAACAGGGGGCACACGAGCAGTACTTC
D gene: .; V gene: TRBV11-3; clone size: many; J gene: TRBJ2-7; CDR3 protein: CASSQGQVGPYEQYF; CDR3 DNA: TGTGCCAGCAGCCAGGGTCAGGTGGGTCCCTACGAGCAGTACTTC
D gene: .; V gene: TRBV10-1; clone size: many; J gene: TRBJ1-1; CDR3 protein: CASSELGWTEAFF; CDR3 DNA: TGCGCCAGCAGTGAGTTAGGATGGACTGAAGCTTTCTTT
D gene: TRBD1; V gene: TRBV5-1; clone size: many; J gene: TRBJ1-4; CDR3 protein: CASSLRQGAFEKLFF; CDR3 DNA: TGCGCCAGCAGCTTGCGGCAGGGGGCATTTGAAAAACTGTTTTTT
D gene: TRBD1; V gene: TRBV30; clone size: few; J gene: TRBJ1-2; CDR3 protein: CAWLKLDRMEYGYTF; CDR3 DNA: TGTGCCTGGCTTAAACTGGACAGGATGGAGTATGGCTACACCTTC
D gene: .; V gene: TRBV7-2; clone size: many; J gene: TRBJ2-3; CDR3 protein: CASSPRRTTDTQYF; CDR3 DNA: TGTGCCAGCAGCCCCCGGCGGACCACAGATACGCAGTATTTT
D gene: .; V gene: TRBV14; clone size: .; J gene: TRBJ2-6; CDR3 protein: CASSQESSSGANVLTF; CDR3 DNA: TGTGCCAGCAGCCAAGAATCTAGCTCTGGGGCCAACGTCCTGACTTTC